Shown below are 26 T cell receptor beta chains from a single sample sequenced in a study of shared clonotypes between healthy human individuals. Terminally differentiated effector memory CD45RA+ cells were excluded from the naive CD8 cells, which were CD45RO-negative and positively selected for CCR7. Measured with immunoSEQ multiplex PCR; TCRdb has only the in-frame clones, and not every one. The repertoire includes more than 2 million clones, about 94% of them detected once, and roughly 1.1% sits in the top ten. The sequenced sample consisted of naive CD8+ T cells sorted from blood. Receptors originate from a man in his late teens or twenties in good health.

The V and J genes are TRBV5-1 and TRBJ2-7; 11 bases line up with TRBD2. The V segment lost 4 bases and the J segment 7 bases; nucleotides outside the gene matches: 22. The CDR3 runs 19 residues. CDR1 and CDR2 from the germline V gene are SGHRS and YFSETQ. The CDR3 region has the DNA TGCGCCAGCAGCCTCGAACTAGCGGGAGTCAACATAAACTCGGGGGAGCAGTACTTC. This encodes CASSLELAGVNINSGEQYF.

On this clone itself: The identical CDR3 is also encoded by other nucleotide sequences in the sample. The rearrangement uses TRBV6-5 and TRBJ2-7, with D unresolved. V was pared by 0 bases and J by 0 bases, with 9 bases between. The CDR3 length is 15 residues. The germline gives CDR1 MNHEY, CDR2 SVGAGI. The DNA for the CDR3 is TGTGCCAGCAGTTACTCGATTGGCAGCTCCTACGAGCAGTACTTC. This encodes CASSYSIGSSYEQYF.

The chain recombines TRBV27 with TRBJ1-4; D possibly corresponds to TRBD1 (5 bases). V shed 6 bases and J shed 8 bases, with 19 bases lying between them. Germline values: CDR1 MNHEY, CDR2 SMNVEV (reference sequence). The length of the CDR3 is 15 residues. CDR3 residues: CASRHQKGFDEKLFF. DNA of the CDR3: TGTGCCAGCAGGCATCAGAAGGGGTTTGACGAAAAACTGTTTTTT.

A remark on this clone: Other DNA sequences in the sample encode the same CDR3. Here the CDR3 reads CASSPSTGSNQPQHF. DNA of the CDR3: TGTGCCAGCAGCCCTTCGACAGGGAGCAATCAGCCCCAGCATTTT. This rearrangement joins TRBV27 to TRBJ1-5, with 7 bases identical to TRBD1. The CDR3 is 15 amino acids. Trimming took 6 bases from V and 1 from J; bases not matched to a gene: 6. The germline CDR1 and CDR2 sequences are MNHEY and SMNVEV (reference sequence).

This chain joins TRBV5-6 and TRBJ2-1; D remains ambiguous. Germline loops: CDR1 SGHDT, CDR2 YYEEEE. The CDR3 contains 16 residues. Trimming took 0 bases from V and 1 from J, leaving 11 bases between them. CDR3 nucleotide sequence: TGTGCCAGCAGCTTGGTAGGGCTTAATTCCTACAATGAGCAGTTCTTC. Protein product: CASSLVGLNSYNEQFF.

The chain couples TRBV13 to TRBJ2-1; possible D gene TRBD2, 5 bases. Trimming cost V 1 base and J 9 bases, with 13 bases left between them. CDR1 is PRHDT, CDR2 FYEKMQ, per germline (reference sequence). The CDR3 has 14 residues. The CDR3 nucleotides read TGTGCCAGCAGCTTAGAGTCGGGATCTGCTGAGCAGTTCTTC. Translated: CASSLESGSAEQFF.

Regarding this clone: At one of its ends the junction is not consistent with the germline gene, which may arise from a read error. This sequence joins TRBV25-1 and TRBJ2-7, with D uncertain. Germline lookup yields CDR1 MGHDK and CDR2 SYGVNS. The CDR3 sequence is 11 residues long. The DNA of the CDR3 is TGTGCCAGCAGCGAATTTAGGGAGCAGTACTTC. This encodes CASSEFREQYF.

This chain uses TRBV13 with TRBJ1-1; 7 nucleotides line up with TRBD1. Germline CDR1 PRHDT, CDR2 FYEKMQ (reference sequence). There are 11 residues in the CDR3. V trimming: 10 bases; J trimming: 3 bases; junction bases outside the gene matches: 2. The CDR3 region is CATQGDTEAFF. The CDR3 region has the DNA TGTGCCACTCAGGGGGACACTGAAGCTTTCTTT.

A remark on this clone: The sample holds other DNA sequences that translate to the same CDR3. This rearrangement joins TRBV5-1 to TRBJ2-7, with D unresolved. Trimming stripped 0 bases from V and 3 bases from J, with 7 bases between. Germline CDR1 is SGHRS and CDR2 is YFSETQ. The CDR3 has 13 amino acids. This chain's CDR3 is CASSLGPGYEQYF. The CDR3 DNA follows: TGCGCCAGCAGCTTGGGGCCGGGCTACGAGCAGTACTTC. Combining the CDR3 with reference TRBV5-1 and TRBJ2-7 gives the whole variable domain KAGVTQTPRYLIKTRGQQVTLSCSPISGHRSVSWYQQTPGQGLQFLFEYFSETQRNKGNFPGRFSGRQFSNSRSEMNVSTLELGDSALYLCASSLGPGYEQYFGPGTRLTVT.

This clone was counted once. V usage is TRBV6-5 and J usage is TRBJ2-1; 14 positions agree with TRBD2. The V and J ends lost 0 bases and 8 bases, in that order; junction bases with no gene match: 3. CDR1 is MNHEY, CDR2 SVGAGI, per germline. The CDR3 totals 16 residues. Here the CDR3 reads CASSYSGLAGGDEQFF. Written as DNA, the CDR3 is TGTGCCAGCAGTTACTCCGGACTAGCGGGGGGCGATGAGCAGTTCTTC.

The chain employs TRBV13 and TRBJ2-1, with D uncertain. Trimming left V 2 bases short and J 10 bases short, with 6 bases between. The germline gives CDR1 PRHDT, CDR2 FYEKMQ (reference sequence). CDR3 length equals 11 residues. CDR3 residues: CASSLLQEQFF. CDR3 in DNA: TGTGCCAGCAGCTTATTGCAAGAGCAGTTCTTC.

The chain is built from TRBV2 and TRBJ2-3; 13 bases line up with TRBD2. This CDR3 is built from 17 residues. Germline V gene data show CDR1 as SNHLY and CDR2 as FYNNEI. The trim removed 3 bases at V and 2 bases at J, leaving 5 bases unmatched. CDR3 in amino acids: CASSDGLAGANTDTQYF. DNA for the CDR3: TGTGCCAGCAGTGACGGACTAGCGGGGGCCAACACAGATACGCAGTATTTT.

This sequence joins TRBV5-1 and TRBJ2-7; tentatively, D is TRBD1 or TRBD2 (5 bases each). V was cut by 4 bases and J by 0 bases, with 14 bases left in between. This CDR3 contains 15 residues. CDR1 and CDR2 (germline): SGHRS, YFSETQ. DNA of the CDR3: TGCGCCAGCAGCGACCGGGACCAAAGCTCCTACGAGCAGTACTTC. Translation: CASSDRDQSSYEQYF.

This clone was counted once. CDR3 sequence reads: CASSLTGGDSGAFF. In DNA form, the CDR3 reads TGTGCCAGCAGTTTAACAGGGGGCGATTCCGGAGCTTTCTTT. The genes are TRBV28 and TRBJ1-1; 9 nucleotides align to TRBD1. There are 14 residues in the CDR3. Germline CDR1 is MDHEN and CDR2 is SYDVKM. V lost 2 bases, J lost 10 bases, and 8 bases stayed unmatched.

The chain couples TRBV7-9 to TRBJ1-4; D is undetermined. Germline V gives CDR1 SEHNR, CDR2 FQNEAQ (reference sequence). There are 16 residues in the CDR3. Trimming shortened V by 1 base and J by 3 bases, and 12 bases separated the two germline ends. DNA for the CDR3: TGTGCCAGCAGCTTAGAATCGTACACACCTAATGAAAAACTGTTTTTT. It yields the protein CASSLESYTPNEKLFF.

CDR3 protein: CASSIGDPFQETQYF. Written as DNA, the CDR3 is TGTGCCAGTAGTATAGGGGATCCCTTCCAAGAGACCCAGTACTTC. This sequence joins TRBV19 and TRBJ2-5; D gene unclear. The CDR3 consists of 15 residues. The V gene lost 1 base and the J gene lost 1 base, with 10 bases spanning the gap. Per the germline V gene, CDR1 is LNHDA and CDR2 is SQIVND (reference sequence).

This chain links TRBV6-6 with TRBJ1-1; no reliable D call. The CDR3 contains 11 residues. Germline CDR1 MNHNY, CDR2 SVGAGI (reference sequence). The germline V and J ends were trimmed by 5 bases and 7 bases, with 8 bases remaining between them. The chain's CDR3 is CASSVGFEAFF. The CDR3 coding sequence is TGTGCCAGCAGTGTAGGCTTTGAAGCTTTCTTT.

The rearrangement links TRBV5-6 to TRBJ2-7; D could derive from TRBD1 or TRBD2 (6 bases each). The CDR3 sequence is 15 residues long. Germline V gene sequence: CDR1 SGHDT, CDR2 YYEEEE. V was pared by 4 bases and J by 3 bases, with 17 bases between. The CDR3 DNA is TGTGCCAGCAGCGCGGCCGGGGGCTATAGCTACGAGCAGTACTTC. This sequence encodes CASSAAGGYSYEQYF.

The chain employs TRBV5-6 and TRBJ1-1; D is unresolved. CDR1 SGHDT and CDR2 YYEEEE come from the germline V gene. V gave up 0 bases and J gave up 2 bases, with 8 bases separating them. The CDR3 spans 14 residues. The CDR3 nucleotides are TGTGCCAGCAGCTTGGAGGATCTAAACACTGAAGCTTTCTTT. Its translation: CASSLEDLNTEAFF. The entire variable domain, with the rest obtained from reference TRBV5-6 and TRBJ1-1, is as follows: DAGVTQSPTHLIKTRGQQVTLRCSPKSGHDTVSWYQQALGQGPQFIFQYYEEEERQRGNFPDRFSGHQFPNYSSELNVNALLLGDSALYLCASSLEDLNTEAFFGQGTRLTVV.

The chain recombines TRBV4-1 with TRBJ2-2; no clear D gene. V was pared by 2 bases and J by 5 bases, with 9 bases between. In germline, CDR1 is MGHRA, CDR2 YSYEKL. The CDR3 loop spans 14 amino acids. CDR3 region: CASSQSFGTGELFF. The CDR3 DNA sequence: TGCGCCAGCAGCCAATCGTTTGGGACCGGGGAGCTGTTTTTT.

V and J are TRBV6-6 and TRBJ2-4; 8 nucleotides align to TRBD1. The CDR3 totals 15 residues. After removal of 8 bases from V and 0 bases from J, the junction contained 6 bases not matched to a gene. Germline CDR1 MNHNY, CDR2 SVGAGI (reference sequence). The CDR3 sequence is CASLGQDLAKNIQYF. CDR3 coding DNA: TGTGCCAGCCTGGGACAGGACCTAGCCAAAAACATTCAGTACTTC.

The gene calls are TRBV25-1 and TRBJ1-1; 10 bases are shared with TRBD1. The CDR3 is 15 amino acids. Germline V gene sequence: CDR1 MGHDK, CDR2 SYGVNS. J lost 2 bases, V lost 3 bases, and 3 bases had no gene match. CDR3 loop: CASSERTGGNTEAFF. CDR3 DNA: TGTGCCAGCAGTGAGCGGACAGGGGGTAACACTGAAGCTTTCTTT. The full variable domain, rest sourced from reference TRBV25-1 and TRBJ1-1, is EADIYQTPRYLVIGTGKKITLECSQTMGHDKMYWYQQDPGMELHLIHYSYGVNSTEKGDLSSESTVSRIRTEHFPLTLESARPSHTSQYLCASSERTGGNTEAFFGQGTRLTVV.

This clone has just one count. This chain uses TRBV30 with TRBJ2-1, with TRBD2 matching over 9 bases. This CDR3 is built from 12 residues. The trim removed 6 bases at V and 6 bases at J, leaving 3 bases unmatched. Germline CDR1 GTSNPN, CDR2 SVGIG (reference sequence). The CDR3 DNA follows: TGTGCCTGCTTAGCGGGGGCCAATGAGCAGTTCTTC. Encoded protein: CACLAGANEQFF. Drawing the rest from reference TRBV30 and TRBJ2-1, the complete variable domain is SQTIHQWPATLVQPVGSPLSLECTVEGTSNPNLYWYRQAAGRGLQLLFYSVGIGQISSEVPQNLSASRPQDRQFILSSKKLLLSDSGFYLCACLAGANEQFFGPGTRLTVL.

J is TRBJ1-4 and V is TRBV9; D gene ambiguous. Germline V lookup: CDR1 SGDLS, CDR2 YYNGEE. Trimming left V 4 bases short and J 7 bases short, with 20 bases between. This CDR3 has 16 amino acids. CDR3 nucleotide sequence: TGTGCCAGCAGCCCCCCTGGCGAGGGAATGGGTGAAAAACTGTTTTTT. Its protein is CASSPPGEGMGEKLFF.

The V and J genes are TRBV2 and TRBJ1-4, with D hard to call. V was clipped by 1 base and J by 7 bases, with 10 bases between them. The CDR3 extends over 14 amino acids. The germline CDR1 and CDR2 sequences are SNHLY and FYNNEI. CDR3 coding DNA: TGTGCCAGCAGTGAAGGGTCGGAGTTTGAAAAACTGTTTTTT. This codes for CASSEGSEFEKLFF.

The chain links TRBV7-9 to TRBJ1-2, with a weak D call TRBD1 (5 bases). Germline V CDR1 and CDR2: SEHNR, FQNEAQ (reference sequence). There are 16 residues in the CDR3. Trimming left V 2 bases short and J 8 bases short, with 21 bases between. The CDR3 DNA sequence: TGTGCCAGCAGCTTAACAACGGGACTCGAGGCCGGCGGCTACACCTTC. Protein: CASSLTTGLEAGGYTF. The whole variable domain, remainder taken from reference TRBV7-9 and TRBJ1-2, is DTGVSQNPRHKITKRGQNVTFRCDPISEHNRLYWYRQTLGQGPEFLTYFQNEAQLEKSRLLSDRFSAERPKGSFSTLEIQRTEQGDSAMYLCASSLTTGLEAGGYTFGSGTRLTVV.